What follows are 10 T cell receptor beta chains derived from one specimen sequenced in a study of shared clonotypes between healthy human individuals. Libraries were prepared by immunoSEQ multiplex PCR; TCRdb keeps only in-frame clonotypes and omits some of them. The sample carries about 980,000 clones, 76% recorded once. The sequenced sample was memory CD4+ T cells sorted from blood. Stated subset: CD45RA-negative fraction. These receptors were obtained from a man aged 18 to 30 in good health.

On this clone itself: The junction does not match germline at one end; this may be a read error. The CDR3 DNA reads as TGTGCCAGTAGCTGGGCCGGGCGGACCCAGTACTTC. Encoded protein: CASSWAGRTQYF. The genes are TRBV5-6 and TRBJ2-5, with D hard to call. The CDR3 spans 12 residues. From germline, CDR1 is SGHDT and CDR2 YYEEEE.

This chain links TRBV11-2 with TRBJ2-7, with 7 bases matching TRBD1. CDR1 is SGHAT and CDR2 is FQNNGV in the germline V gene. With 5 bases clipped from V and 3 bases from J, the junction kept 10 bases outside the gene matches. The CDR3 has 15 amino acids. The CDR3 protein is CASSRIRGKHYEQYF. In DNA, the CDR3 is TGTGCCAGCAGCCGAATCAGGGGGAAGCACTACGAGCAGTACTTC.

This clone was observed a few times. J is TRBJ1-1 and V is TRBV7-2; D perhaps matches TRBD1 (5 bases). The V gene's germline CDR1 is SGHTA and CDR2 FQGNSA. The CDR3 sequence is 13 residues long. The V end was cut by 1 base, the J end by 8 bases, with 11 bases between. The CDR3 loop reads CASSLGGREEAFF. CDR3 sequence (DNA): TGTGCCAGCAGCTTAGGGGGCAGGGAAGAAGCTTTCTTT. The full variable domain, with the rest looked up from reference TRBV7-2 and TRBJ1-1, is GAGVSQSPSNKVTEKGKDVELRCDPISGHTALYWYRQSLGQGLEFLIYFQGNSAPDKSGLPSDRFSAERTGGSVSTLTIQRTQQEDSAVYLCASSLGGREEAFFGQGTRLTVV.

The rearrangement uses TRBV29-1 and TRBJ2-1; 8 bases map to TRBD1. The CDR3 sequence is 18 residues long. CDR1 is SQVTM and CDR2 is ANQGSEA in the germline V gene. Losses at the gene ends were 7 bases for V and 3 bases for J; bases not matched to a gene: 20. The CDR3 protein is CSAADRVPTSYIYNEQFF. The CDR3 DNA reads TGCAGCGCCGCGGACAGGGTCCCAACCTCGTACATCTACAATGAGCAGTTCTTC.

The J gene is TRBJ2-7, the V gene TRBV5-5, with no clear D. Germline V CDR1 and CDR2: SGHKS, YYEKEE (reference sequence). The germline V and J ends were trimmed by 1 base and 2 bases, with 13 bases remaining between them. The CDR3 runs 15 residues. For the CDR3, the DNA is TGTGCCAGCAGCTTGTCGTCGGCAGGACCCTACGAGCAGTACTTC. Protein product: CASSLSSAGPYEQYF.

This chain joins TRBV5-4 and TRBJ2-3, with unresolved D. V was pared by 0 bases and J by 2 bases, with 4 bases between. Germline assignment: CDR1 SGHNT and CDR2 YYREEE (reference sequence). The CDR3 length is 13 residues. The CDR3: CASSLGDTDTQYF. CDR3 in DNA: TGTGCCAGCAGCTTGGGCGACACAGATACGCAGTATTTT.

The sample holds one count of this clone. The same CDR3 also results from other DNA sequences found in this sample. This chain connects TRBV29-1 to TRBJ2-5, with D tentatively TRBD1 or TRBD2 (5 bases each). CDR1 and CDR2 (germline): SQVTM, ANQGSEA. Deletions cut 4 bases from V and 5 bases from J, with 8 bases between. The CDR3 sequence is 11 residues long. Here the CDR3 DNA reads TGCAGCGTTGGAGGGGTGGAGACCCAGTACTTC. This sequence encodes CSVGGVETQYF. Using reference TRBV29-1 and TRBJ2-5 for the parts outside the CDR3, the full variable domain is SAVISQKPSRDICQRGTSLTIQCQVDSQVTMMFWYRQQPGQSLTLIATANQGSEATYESGFVIDKFPISRPNLTFSTLTVSNMSPEDSSIYLCSVGGVETQYFGPGTRLLVL.

In this sample, this clone turned up many times. The identical CDR3 is also encoded by other nucleotide sequences in the sample. V is TRBV11-3 and J is TRBJ2-1; 9 positions match TRBD1. Looked up from germline, CDR1 is SGHNT and CDR2 is YENEEA. V was clipped by 1 base and J by 4 bases; unmatched bases: 2. The CDR3 totals 15 residues. CDR3 nucleotides: TGTGCCAGCAGCTTAGGACAGGGGGGGTACAATGAGCAGTTCTTC. It specifies CASSLGQGGYNEQFF. Full variable domain (remainder filled in from reference TRBV11-3 and TRBJ2-1): EAGVVQSPRYKIIEKKQPVAFWCNPISGHNTLYWYLQNLGQGPELLIRYENEEAVDDSQLPKDRFSAERLKGVDSTLKIQPAELGDSAVYLCASSLGQGGYNEQFFGPGTRLTVL.

The chain couples TRBV28 to TRBJ1-1; tentatively, D is TRBD1 (5 bases). CDR3 length: 14 residues. Germline V CDR1 and CDR2: MDHEN, SYDVKM. The germline V and J ends were trimmed by 2 bases and 1 base, with 8 bases remaining between them. CDR3 in DNA: TGTGCCAGCAGTTTAATAGGACAGAACACTGAAGCTTTCTTT. This sequence encodes CASSLIGQNTEAFF. The full variable domain, in which reference TRBV28 and TRBJ1-1 provide the parts outside the CDR3, is DVKVTQSSRYLVKRTGEKVFLECVQDMDHENMFWYRQDPGLGLRLIYFSYDVKMKEKGDIPEGYSVSREKKERFSLILESASTNQTSMYLCASSLIGQNTEAFFGQGTRLTVV.

The chain combines TRBV5-1 with TRBJ2-2; TRBD1 might be the D (6 bases). This CDR3 is built from 16 residues. Trimming left V 4 bases short and J 4 bases short, with 17 bases between. Germline CDR1 SGHRS, CDR2 YFSETQ. Written as DNA, the CDR3 is TGCGCCAGCAGCAACCTACAGGGAGTCAGCACCGGGGAGCTGTTTTTT. The encoded protein is CASSNLQGVSTGELFF.